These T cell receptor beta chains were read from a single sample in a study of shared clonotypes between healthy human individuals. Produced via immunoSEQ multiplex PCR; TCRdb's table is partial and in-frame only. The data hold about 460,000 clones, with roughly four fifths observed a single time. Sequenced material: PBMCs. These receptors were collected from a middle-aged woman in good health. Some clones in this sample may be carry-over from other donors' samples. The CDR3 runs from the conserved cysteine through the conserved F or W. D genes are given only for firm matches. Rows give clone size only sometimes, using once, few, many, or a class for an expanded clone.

CASSLWGDDSNHPLVNQPQHF,TGTGCCAGCAGCTTGTGGGGGGACGACAGTAATCACCCTTTGGTAAATCAGCCCCAGCATTTT,NA,NA,21,TRBJ1-5,TRBV7-4
CASSQDSRPGWDEQFF,TGCGCCAGCAGCCAAGACTCCCGACCCGGTTGGGATGAGCAGTTCTTC,NA,NA,16,TRBJ2-1,TRBV4-1
CAWSSGNTIYF,TGTGCCTGGAGTTCTGGAAACACCATATATTTT,NA,NA,11,TRBJ1-3,TRBV30
CASSLVLAGGIQETQYF,TGCGCCAGCAGCTTGGTTCTAGCGGGAGGGATACAAGAGACCCAGTACTTC,few,TRBD2,17,TRBJ2-5,TRBV5-1
CASSRGLAASYNEQFF,TGTGCCAGCAGCCGAGGGCTAGCGGCCTCCTACAATGAGCAGTTCTTC,NA,TRBD2,16,TRBJ2-1,TRBV5-8
CASKGTGTETQYF,TGTGCCAGCAAAGGGACAGGGACCGAGACCCAGTACTTC,NA,TRBD1,13,TRBJ2-5,TRBV6-5
CASSPQGPRNTIYF,TGTGCCAGCAGCCCACAAGGGCCAAGAAACACCATATATTTT,NA,NA,14,TRBJ1-3,TRBV11-2
CASSPLAGAGGTQYF,TGTGCCAGCAGCCCGCTGGCGGGGGCGGGAGGGACCCAGTACTTC,NA,TRBD2,15,TRBJ2-5,TRBV7-2
CASGPGAGQPQHF,TGTGCCAGCGGGCCAGGGGCAGGTCAGCCCCAGCATTTT,once,NA,13,TRBJ1-5,TRBV27
CASSQVMDKQYF,TGCGCCAGCAGCCAAGTGATGGACAAGCAGTACTTC,NA,NA,12,TRBJ2-7,TRBV4-1
CASSPTGSSGLWDEQFF,TGCGCCAGCAGCCCGACAGGGTCCAGCGGGTTATGGGATGAGCAGTTCTTC,few,NA,17,TRBJ2-1,TRBV4-3
CASSPEAGGASYEQYF,TGTGCCAGCAGCCCAGAGGCAGGCGGGGCCTCCTACGAGCAGTACTTC,NA,NA,16,TRBJ2-7,TRBV4-1
CASSSGSTDTQYF,TGTGCCAGCAGTAGCGGGAGCACAGATACGCAGTATTTT,NA,NA,13,TRBJ2-3,TRBV28
CASQTGGGEKLFF,TGTGCCAGCCAGACAGGGGGAGGTGAAAAACTGTTTTTT,NA,TRBD1,13,TRBJ1-4,TRBV6-1
CASSFPSGYEQYF,TGTGCCAGCAGCTTCCCTAGCGGATACGAGCAGTACTTC,NA,TRBD2,13,TRBJ2-7,TRBV7-9
CAISENRAAGNTIYF,TGTGCCATCAGTGAGAACAGGGCGGCTGGAAACACCATATATTTT,NA,NA,15,TRBJ1-3,TRBV10-3
CASSLEGRGGETQYF,TGCGCCAGCAGCTTGGAAGGCAGGGGAGGAGAGACCCAGTACTTC,NA,NA,15,TRBJ2-5,TRBV5-1
CASSPPLAGADTQYF,TGTGCCAGCTCACCTCCACTAGCGGGAGCCGATACGCAGTATTTT,NA,TRBD2,15,TRBJ2-3,TRBV18
CASGAAYNEQFF,TGTGCCAGCGGGGCGGCCTACAATGAGCAGTTCTTC,NA,NA,12,TRBJ2-1,TRBV27
CSASLGQPQHF,TGCAGTGCTAGTTTAGGTCAGCCCCAGCATTTT,NA,NA,11,TRBJ1-5,TRBV20-1
CASSLASASGSYEQYF,TGTGCCAGCAGCTTGGCCTCGGCTAGCGGATCCTACGAGCAGTACTTC,NA,TRBD2,16,TRBJ2-7,TRBV5-6
CASNALGGKLTDTQYF,TGTGCCAGCAATGCCTTGGGCGGGAAGTTAACAGATACGCAGTATTTT,once,NA,16,TRBJ2-3,TRBV27
CASSISGSGISYEQYF,TGTGCCAGTAGTATCAGTGGGTCAGGGATCTCCTACGAGCAGTACTTC,NA,NA,16,TRBJ2-7,TRBV19
CASSSPGQGASDTQYF,TGCGCCAGCAGCTCCCCAGGACAGGGGGCCTCAGATACGCAGTATTTT,NA,TRBD1,16,TRBJ2-3,TRBV5-1
CAWSRDTSIGTQYF,TGTGCCTGGAGTAGGGACACCTCAATCGGTACGCAGTATTTT,NA,NA,14,TRBJ2-3,TRBV30
CASSLPGTVGGELFF,TGTGCCAGCAGTTTACCAGGGACAGTCGGCGGGGAGCTGTTTTTT,NA,TRBD1,15,TRBJ2-2,TRBV28
CASSLAFRGGIETQYF,TGCGCCAGCAGCTTGGCCTTCCGCGGCGGTATAGAGACCCAGTACTTC,many,NA,16,TRBJ2-5,TRBV5-1
CSVGTGGLYGYTF,TGCAGCGTTGGGACAGGGGGCCTCTATGGCTACACCTTC,few,TRBD1,13,TRBJ1-2,TRBV29-1
CASTSIFPGELFF,TGTGCCAGCACCTCCATTTTCCCCGGGGAGCTGTTTTTT,NA,NA,13,TRBJ2-2,TRBV7-2
CASSTVGEGPDTQYF,TGCGCCAGCTCAACGGTGGGGGAGGGCCCAGATACGCAGTATTTT,NA,TRBD2,15,TRBJ2-3,TRBV5-1
CASREGQEKLFF,TGTGCCAGCAGGGAGGGGCAAGAAAAACTGTTTTTT,NA,NA,12,TRBJ1-4,TRBV6-6
CASSLPLPTSGRAGELFF,TGTGCCAGCAGTTTACCCCTCCCGACTAGCGGGAGGGCCGGGGAGCTGTTTTTT,once,TRBD2,18,TRBJ2-2,TRBV28
CSVGDSNTEAFF,TGCAGCGTCGGTGACAGTAACACTGAAGCTTTCTTT,many,NA,12,TRBJ1-1,TRBV29-1
CASSQDRDREKPQHF,TGTGCCAGCAGCCAAGATCGGGACAGGGAAAAGCCCCAGCATTTT,few,TRBD1,15,TRBJ1-5,TRBV4-2
CASSFDTATGELFF,TGTGCCAGCAGCTTTGACACGGCCACCGGGGAGCTGTTTTTT,NA,NA,14,TRBJ2-2,TRBV11-3
CASSERDRRPYGYTF,TGTGCCAGCAGTGAAAGGGACAGGCGACCCTATGGCTACACCTTC,many,TRBD1,15,TRBJ1-2,TRBV2
CAWSVHENTEAFF,TGTGCCTGGAGTGTACACGAGAACACTGAAGCTTTCTTT,NA,NA,13,TRBJ1-1,TRBV30
CSARRSDTQYF,TGCAGTGCTAGGCGGTCAGATACGCAGTATTTT,NA,NA,11,TRBJ2-3,TRBV20-1
CASSQVEGPYEQYF,TGCGCCAGCAGCCAAGTGGAGGGTCCTTACGAGCAGTACTTC,once,NA,14,TRBJ2-7,TRBV4-1
CASSTGTSFSVWQYF,TGTGCCAGCAGTACCGGGACTAGCTTTTCGGTTTGGCAGTACTTC,NA,TRBD2,15,TRBJ2-5,TRBV27
CASRPTGPSNQPQHF,TGTGCCAGCAGACCTACAGGGCCTAGCAATCAGCCCCAGCATTTT,few,NA,15,TRBJ1-5,TRBV7-3
CSVARHPNTGELFF,TGCAGCGTTGCTAGACACCCGAACACCGGGGAGCTGTTTTTT,many,NA,14,TRBJ2-2,TRBV29-1
CASSLGGRGTIYF,TGTGCCAGCAGCTTGGGGGGCCGAGGCACCATATATTTT,NA,NA,13,TRBJ1-3,TRBV5-6
CASSRGLAGGAKGYEQYF,TGCGCCAGCAGCCGAGGACTAGCGGGAGGTGCTAAAGGATACGAGCAGTACTTC,many,TRBD2,18,TRBJ2-7,TRBV4-1
CASSYSGTNTGELFF,TGTGCCAGCAGCTATAGTGGGACAAACACCGGGGAGCTGTTTTTT,NA,NA,15,TRBJ2-2,TRBV27
CASRLPRAVEQYF,TGTGCCAGCCGATTACCCAGGGCAGTCGAGCAGTACTTC,once,NA,13,TRBJ2-7,TRBV28